This T cell receptor beta chain was sequenced in a study of Ad26.COV2.S vaccination and SARS-CoV-2 variants. Study observations and caveats: Spike-specific TCR breadth was greater after Ad26.COV2.S than placebo. Placebo recipients and vaccine recipients were similar in non-spike TCR breadth.

This CDR3 spans 14 amino acids. V was pared by 5 bases and J by 4 bases, with 7 bases of the junction left unmatched. The V gene's germline CDR1 is SGHTA and CDR2 FQGTGA. Regarding this clone: As yet, its antigen is unknown.

This table comes from immunoSEQ multiplex PCR, and its TCRdb copy is limited to in-frame clones, with some not included. The sample records some 39,000 clones, roughly 80% being singletons. The sequence was obtained from a human donor who had recovered from COVID-19. Here the sequenced sample was peripheral blood, taken after recovery from COVID-19. The chain is built from TRBV7-3 and TRBJ1-1, with TRBD1 identical over 7 bases. DNA of the CDR3: TGTGCCAGCAGCCCAATAGGGGGCGGCACTGAAGCTTTCTTT. Its translation: CASSPIGGGTEAFF.